The present TCR beta chain was sequenced within a study of blood T cell repertoires in COVID-19. Study at large: Material from acute and convalescent COVID-19 was sourced from the United States, Italy and Spain. T cells, B-cell-depleted T cells, or PBMCs supplied cDNA or gDNA.

Authors' data handling: Cell counts per sample came from amplifying reference gene primers. The table came from immunoSEQ multiplex PCR; TCRdb's copy has only in-frame clones and leaves some out. The DNA was the basis for D and trimming; V, J and clone size are from that table. The sample carries 130,000 to 150,000 clones, roughly 90% recorded once. This CDR3 spans 13 amino acids. V lost 3 bases and J lost 0, with 6 bases in between. Germline V gives CDR1 SQVTM, CDR2 ANQGSEA. The receptor comes from a human donor in a cohort sampled during active COVID-19. This sequence joins TRBV29-1 and TRBJ1-5; D remains ambiguous. Sequenced sample: peripheral blood. CDR3 sequence: CSVETSSNQPQHF. The CDR3 DNA reads as TGCAGCGTTGAGACAAGTAGCAATCAGCCCCAGCATTTT.